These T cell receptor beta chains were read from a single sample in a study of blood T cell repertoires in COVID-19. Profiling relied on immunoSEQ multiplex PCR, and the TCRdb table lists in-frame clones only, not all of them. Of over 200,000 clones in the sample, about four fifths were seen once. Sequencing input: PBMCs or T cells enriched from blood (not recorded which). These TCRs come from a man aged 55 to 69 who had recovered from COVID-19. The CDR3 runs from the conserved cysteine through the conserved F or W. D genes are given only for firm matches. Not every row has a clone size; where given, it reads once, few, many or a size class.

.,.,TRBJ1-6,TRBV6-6,CASTRGAGNSPLHF,TGTGCCAGCACTCGGGGGGCTGGTAATTCACCCCTCCACTTT
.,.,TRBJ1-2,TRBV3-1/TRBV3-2,CASSQVSAGSNYGYTF,TGTGCCAGCAGCCAAGTTAGCGCCGGATCAAACTATGGCTACACCTTC
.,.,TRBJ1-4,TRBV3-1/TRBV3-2,CASSRSGPVPSNEKLFF,TGTGCCAGCAGCCGCAGCGGACCGGTGCCGTCTAATGAAAAACTGTTTTTT
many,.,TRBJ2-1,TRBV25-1,CASSEEGIYNEQFF,TGTGCCAGCAGTGAGGAGGGAATCTACAATGAGCAGTTCTTC
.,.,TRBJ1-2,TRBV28,CASGRISGYTF,TGTGCCAGCGGCAGGATTTCTGGCTACACCTTC
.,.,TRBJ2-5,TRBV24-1,CATSDNREIETQYF,TGTGCCACCAGTGATAACAGAGAAATAGAGACCCAGTACTTC
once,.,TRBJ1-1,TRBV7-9,CASSFFSTNTEAFF,TGTGCCAGCAGCTTTTTCTCTACCAACACTGAAGCTTTCTTT
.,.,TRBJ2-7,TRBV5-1,CASSLAERSSEQYF,TGCGCCAGCAGCTTGGCCGAGCGGAGTAGCGAGCAGTACTTC
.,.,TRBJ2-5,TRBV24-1,CATSEKGLWETQYF,TGTGCCACCAGTGAGAAGGGACTCTGGGAGACCCAGTACTTC
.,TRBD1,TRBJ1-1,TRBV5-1,CASSLSGTGNTEAFF,TGCGCCAGCAGCTTGTCTGGGACAGGGAACACTGAAGCTTTCTTT
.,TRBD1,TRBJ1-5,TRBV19,CASSTSHDGTGNQPQHF,TGTGCCAGTAGTACCTCTCATGACGGGACAGGGAATCAGCCCCAGCATTTT
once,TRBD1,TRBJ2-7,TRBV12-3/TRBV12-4,CASGTGIYEQYF,TGTGCCAGCGGGACAGGAATTTACGAGCAGTACTTC
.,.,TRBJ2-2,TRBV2,CASSAIGGAANTGELFF,TGTGCCAGCAGTGCGATAGGGGGGGCAGCGAACACCGGGGAGCTGTTTTTT
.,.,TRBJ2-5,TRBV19,CASSVRGSETQYF,TGTGCCAGTAGTGTCAGGGGAAGTGAGACCCAGTACTTC
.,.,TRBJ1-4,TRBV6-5,CASSRTRDMGEKLFF,TGTGCCAGCAGCCGAACCCGGGACATGGGTGAAAAACTGTTTTTT
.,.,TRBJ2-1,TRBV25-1,CASSEAAAPYNEQFF,TGTGCCAGCAGTGAAGCGGCAGCACCCTACAATGAGCAGTTCTTC
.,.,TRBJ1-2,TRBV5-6,CASSLPVSNYGYTF,TGTGCCAGCAGCTTGCCCGTTTCTAACTATGGCTACACCTTC
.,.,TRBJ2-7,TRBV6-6,CASSRPLGTTYEQYF,TGTGCCAGCAGCCGCCCGCTCGGGACAACCTACGAGCAGTACTTC
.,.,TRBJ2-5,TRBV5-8,CASSLAYNSPETQYF,TGTGCCAGCAGCTTGGCGTACAACAGTCCAGAGACCCAGTACTTC
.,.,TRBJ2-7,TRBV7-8,CASSPGSYEQYF,TGTGCCAGCAGCCCGGGGTCCTACGAGCAGTACTTC
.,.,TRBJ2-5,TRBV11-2,CASSLGVETQYF,TGTGCCAGCAGCTTAGGCGTAGAGACCCAGTACTTC
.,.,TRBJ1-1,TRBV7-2,CASSKEVQGTEAFF,TGTGCCAGCAGCAAAGAGGTCCAGGGCACTGAAGCTTTCTTT
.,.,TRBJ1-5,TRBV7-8,CASTPGIGDYSNQPQHF,TGTGCCAGCACCCCCGGGATAGGTGATTATAGCAATCAGCCCCAGCATTTT
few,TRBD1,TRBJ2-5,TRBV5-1,CASSYGQERETQYF,TGCGCCAGCAGCTACGGACAGGAACGGGAGACCCAGTACTTC
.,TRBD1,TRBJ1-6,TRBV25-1,CASRGTGGSPLHF,TGTGCCAGCAGGGGGACAGGGGGTTCACCCCTCCACTTT
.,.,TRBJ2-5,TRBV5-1,CASSAQSGIQETQYF,TGCGCCAGCAGCGCCCAGTCCGGGATACAAGAGACCCAGTACTTC
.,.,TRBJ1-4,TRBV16,CASSQSGGHNEKLFF,TGTGCCAGCAGCCAATCTGGCGGGCATAATGAAAAACTGTTTTTT
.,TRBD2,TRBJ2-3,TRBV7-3,CASSLLAGGSTDTQYF,TGTGCCAGCAGCTTACTAGCGGGGGGATCCACAGATACGCAGTATTTT
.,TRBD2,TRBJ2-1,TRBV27,CASAGGGDYNEQFF,TGTGCCAGCGCCGGGGGGGGCGATTACAATGAGCAGTTCTTC
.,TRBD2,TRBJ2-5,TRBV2,CASLGTSGDQETQYF,TGTGCCAGCTTAGGGACTAGCGGGGACCAAGAGACCCAGTACTTC
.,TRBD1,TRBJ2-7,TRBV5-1,CASSSGTDLYEQYF,TGCGCCAGCAGTAGTGGGACAGACCTCTACGAGCAGTACTTC
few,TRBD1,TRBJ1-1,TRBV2,CASFGGTGGRNTEAFF,TGTGCCAGCTTCGGCGGGACAGGGGGTAGAAACACTGAAGCTTTCTTT
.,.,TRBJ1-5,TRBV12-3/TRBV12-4,CASSLTRVEPQHF,TGTGCCAGCAGTTTAACGAGGGTTGAGCCCCAGCATTTT
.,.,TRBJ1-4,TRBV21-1,CASSKGEGPNEKLFF,TGTGCCAGCAGCAAAGGGGAGGGCCCTAATGAAAAACTGTTTTTT
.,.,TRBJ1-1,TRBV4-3,CASSLVGGTEAFF,TGCGCCAGCAGTCTTGTGGGGGGCACTGAAGCTTTCTTT
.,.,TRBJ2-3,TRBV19,CASSIGASTDTQYF,TGTGCCAGTAGTATTGGGGCTAGCACAGATACGCAGTATTTT
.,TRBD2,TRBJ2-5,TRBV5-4,CASSFAGELQETQYF,TGTGCCAGCAGCTTTGCGGGGGAGCTCCAAGAGACCCAGTACTTC
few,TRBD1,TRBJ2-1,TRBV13,CASSPGDRLLYNEQFF,TGTGCCAGCAGCCCCGGGGACAGGCTTCTATACAATGAGCAGTTCTTC
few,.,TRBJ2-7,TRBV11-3,CASSFAGQQSYEQYF,TGTGCCAGCAGCTTTGCGGGACAGCAATCCTACGAGCAGTACTTC
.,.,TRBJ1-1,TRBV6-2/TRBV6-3,CASSYSPDTEAFF,TGTGCCAGCAGTTACTCCCCCGACACTGAAGCTTTCTTT